Following are 27 T cell receptor beta chains from one sample sequenced in a study of T cells in Graves' hyperthyroidism and ophthalmopathy. Using RNA transcripts as the source, TCR beta CDR3 regions were amplified. The HTBI primer set was used in a first-round RT-PCR of the TCR CDR3. TCRdb reprocessed the multiplex PCR reads via MiXCR and lists one record per CDR3 protein. Of 350,000 or so distinct CDR3 sequences listed, about 17% are singletons. Material: blood. The receptors were gathered from a woman in her 30s with Graves' hyperthyroidism that later progressed to Graves' ophthalmopathy.

About this clonotype: One base away lies a much larger clone, so this may be a sequencing read error. The chain combines TRBV29-1 with TRBJ2-2, with a weak D call TRBD2 (5 bases). The CDR3 spans 13 residues. CDR1 is SQVTM and CDR2 is ANQGSEA in the germline V gene. The CDR3 spells CSVGHLNTGERFF. As DNA, the CDR3 is TGCAGCGTTGGGCATCTGAACACCGGGGAGCGGTTTTTT.

The chain employs TRBV6-1 and TRBJ2-2; 7 nucleotides match TRBD2. Per germline, CDR1 MNHNS and CDR2 SASEGT. This CDR3 has 13 residues. V lost 8 bases to trimming and J lost 5 bases; unmatched junction nucleotides: 5. The CDR3 loop reads CASSSGMTGELFF. CDR3 nucleotide sequence: TGTGCCAGCTCAAGCGGGATGACCGGGGAGCTGTTTTTT.

This clonotype appeared many times. The V and J genes are TRBV12-3 or TRBV12-4 and TRBJ1-1; TRBD1 matches at 8 bases. Trimming removed 4 bases from V and 4 bases from J; junction bases left unmatched: 5. CDR3 length: 14 residues. The CDR3 DNA sequence: TGTGCCAGCAGTTATGGACAGGGTACCACTGAAGCTTTCTTT. This sequence encodes CASSYGQGTTEAFF.

This clonotype showed up many times. The rearrangement links TRBV28 to TRBJ2-4; TRBD2 agrees at 8 bases. Germline values: CDR1 MDHEN, CDR2 SYDVKM. The CDR3 runs 15 residues. V lost 6 bases, J lost 8 bases, and 12 bases stayed unmatched. In nucleotides, the CDR3 is TGTGCCAGCAGCCCTACGGGGGGGCAGGGGTACATTCAGTACTTC. It codes for CASSPTGGQGYIQYF.

This clonotype was observed many times. This chain uses TRBV18 with TRBJ2-7; 12 positions match TRBD1. Trimming took 3 bases from V and 5 from J; bases not matched to a gene: 5. This CDR3 has 15 amino acids. CDR1 KGHSH and CDR2 LQKENI come from the germline V gene. The CDR3 bases are TGTGCCAGCTCACCCGCCGGGACAGGGGGCCACGAGCAGTACTTC. Translating gives CASSPAGTGGHEQYF.

This clonotype turned up a few times. The V call is TRBV7-8, the J call TRBJ1-2, with a possible D match to TRBD1 (5 bases). The V end was cut by 2 bases, the J end by 0 bases, with 13 bases between. This CDR3 is built from 16 residues. Germline CDR1 and CDR2: SGHVS and FQNEAQ. The CDR3 loop is CASSLRVTDPNYGYTF. The CDR3 DNA reads as TGTGCCAGCAGCTTAAGGGTGACAGATCCTAACTATGGCTACACCTTC.

This clonotype was found many times. This chain links TRBV13 with TRBJ2-5, with D possibly being TRBD1 (5 bases). The CDR3 totals 13 residues. With 8 bases removed from V and 3 bases from J, the gap between germline ends came to 13 bases. Germline V gene sequence: CDR1 PRHDT, CDR2 FYEKMQ (reference sequence). CDR3 coding DNA: TGTGCCAGCGGGCCGGGCAGGGAAGAGACCCAGTACTTC. Translation: CASGPGREETQYF.

This clonotype was seen many times. V and J are TRBV12-3 or TRBV12-4 and TRBJ2-1; 7 bases fit TRBD2. The CDR3 is 16 residues long. J gave up 5 bases and V 2 bases, and 9 bases lay outside the gene matches. For the CDR3, the DNA is TGTGCCAGCAGTTTACTACCAGCGGGGCTTAACAATGAGCAGTTCTTC. Its protein is CASSLLPAGLNNEQFF.

This clonotype was observed a few times. This chain uses TRBV7-8 with TRBJ2-7; D gene ambiguous. This CDR3 is 15 amino acids long. Germline V gives CDR1 SGHVS, CDR2 FQNEAQ. The V and J ends lost 5 bases and 0 bases respectively, with 14 bases between them. CDR3 DNA: TGTGCCAGCAGCCCAGAGCGAGCGTACTCCTACGAGCAGTACTTC. The encoded protein is CASSPERAYSYEQYF.

The chain links TRBV5-5 to TRBJ1-4; D is ambiguous. CDR3 length equals 14 residues. CDR1 and CDR2 from the germline V gene are SGHKS and YYEKEE (reference sequence). Trimming shortened V by 0 bases and J by 5 bases, and 8 bases separated the two germline ends. This CDR3 reads CASSLGGGNEKLFF. The CDR3 bases are TGTGCCAGCAGCTTGGGCGGAGGAAATGAAAAACTGTTTTTT.

The chain employs TRBV20-1 and TRBJ2-1; 10 nucleotides line up with TRBD2. V shed 1 base, J shed 3 bases, and the junction held 3 bases outside the gene matches. The germline V gene has CDR1 DFQATT and CDR2 SNEGSKA (reference sequence). The CDR3 consists of 15 residues. The CDR3 DNA reads TGCAGTGCTAGAGTAATAGCGGGAGGCTACAATGAGCAGTTCTTC. It is translated as CSARVIAGGYNEQFF.

J is TRBJ1-1 and V is TRBV28; 7 bases match TRBD1. The germline CDR1 and CDR2 sequences are MDHEN and SYDVKM. This CDR3 has 13 amino acids. J was trimmed by 6 bases and V by 5 bases; bases with no gene match: 6. The CDR3 coding sequence is TGTGCCAGCAGTAACCGACAGGGTCCTGAAGCTTTCTTT. Residues: CASSNRQGPEAFF.

This chain uses TRBV7-2 with TRBJ1-6; TRBD1 is a possible D gene (6 bases). The germline V gene encodes CDR1 SGHTA and CDR2 FQGNSA. Trimming stripped 3 bases from V and 2 bases from J, with 17 bases between. The CDR3 loop spans 18 amino acids. This chain's CDR3 is CASSFPVQGTAYNSPLHF. As DNA, the CDR3 is TGTGCCAGCAGCTTTCCGGTACAGGGTACGGCCTATAATTCACCCCTCCACTTT. The full variable domain, rest sourced from reference TRBV7-2 and TRBJ1-6, is GAGVSQSPSNKVTEKGKDVELRCDPISGHTALYWYRQSLGQGLEFLIYFQGNSAPDKSGLPSDRFSAERTGGSVSTLTIQRTQQEDSAVYLCASSFPVQGTAYNSPLHFGNGTRLTVT.

This clonotype has at least ten counts. V and J are TRBV4-1 and TRBJ1-1, with 10 nucleotides matching TRBD1. The V gene end was trimmed by 4 bases and the J gene end by 1 base; junction bases not matched to a gene: 12. Per germline, CDR1 MGHRA and CDR2 YSYEKL. The CDR3 is made up of 18 amino acids. CDR3 in amino acids: CASSRPRQGAMANTEAFF. The CDR3 nucleotides read TGCGCCAGCAGCCGGCCAAGACAGGGGGCGATGGCGAACACTGAAGCTTTCTTT.

This clonotype was counted ten times or more. The chain couples TRBV2 to TRBJ2-5; 8 bases align to TRBD1. Trimming took 6 bases from V and 4 from J; bases not matched to a gene: 7. CDR1 and CDR2 (germline): SNHLY, FYNNEI. The CDR3 extends over 14 amino acids. The CDR3 bases are TGTGCCAGCAGACCCTCAGGGGGCCCAGAGACCCAGTACTTC. Protein product: CASRPSGGPETQYF.

This clonotype has at least ten counts. This chain connects TRBV20-1 to TRBJ1-2, with 8 bases lining up with TRBD1. The CDR3 sequence is 14 residues long. Trimming at V came to 2 bases and at J to 2 bases, leaving 4 bases not matched to a gene. The germline V gene has CDR1 DFQATT and CDR2 SNEGSKA (reference sequence). The CDR3 nucleotides are TGCAGTGCTAGACGAGACAGGGGAAACTATGGCTACACCTTC. It encodes CSARRDRGNYGYTF.

J is TRBJ1-4 and V is TRBV7-9, with D unresolved. Germline V lookup: CDR1 SEHNR, CDR2 FQNEAQ (reference sequence). There are 17 residues in the CDR3. Trimming removed 5 bases from V and 5 bases from J, with 21 bases in between. This CDR3 reads CASSPRTFEEINEKLFF. CDR3 nucleotide sequence: TGTGCCAGCAGCCCGAGGACTTTCGAAGAGATAAATGAAAAACTGTTTTTT.

This clonotype came up many times. The chain links TRBV11-3 to TRBJ1-1; D not resolved. V gave up 4 bases and J gave up 11 bases, with 5 bases separating them. Per the germline V gene, CDR1 is SGHNT and CDR2 is YENEEA. The CDR3 loop spans 9 amino acids. CDR3 nucleotides: TGTGCCAGCAGCTCACCCGCTTTCTTT. It yields the protein CASSSPAFF.

This clonotype was seen repeatedly, ten times or more. This chain joins TRBV5-1 and TRBJ2-3; D remains ambiguous. The germline V gene encodes CDR1 SGHRS and CDR2 YFSETQ. This CDR3 is 13 amino acids long. Trimming cost V 9 bases and J 11 bases, with 22 bases left between them. CDR3 nucleotides: TGCGCCACTTCAGACGCGGTTGGGTTTGAGCAGTATTTT. Translated, it gives CATSDAVGFEQYF.

This clonotype has only a few counts. This chain joins TRBV19 and TRBJ1-2, with 7 nucleotides matching TRBD1. The length of the CDR3 is 16 residues. From germline, CDR1 is LNHDA and CDR2 SQIVND (reference sequence). V gave up 4 bases and J gave up 4 bases; unmatched junction bases: 12. Here the CDR3 DNA reads TGTGCCAGTAGTAACGCAGGGCCCAGGGACAGCTATGGCTACACCTTC. This gives the protein CASSNAGPRDSYGYTF.

Many counts were recorded for this clonotype. The rearrangement uses TRBV11-2 and TRBJ2-7; TRBD1 aligns across 7 bases. V trimming: 6 bases; J trimming: 0 bases; junction bases outside the gene matches: 8. Germline values: CDR1 SGHAT, CDR2 FQNNGV. The CDR3 sequence is 15 residues long. The CDR3: CASSRTGTASYEQYF. The DNA of the CDR3 is TGTGCCAGCAGTCGAACCGGGACAGCCTCCTACGAGCAGTACTTC.

This clonotype was detected many times. V usage is TRBV11-2 and J usage is TRBJ2-1; D is possibly TRBD1 (6 bases). CDR3 length: 13 amino acids. The germline gives CDR1 SGHAT, CDR2 FQNNGV. The V end lost 7 bases, the J end lost 8 bases, and 15 bases lay between the germline ends. CDR3 amino acids: CASNSQGRDEQFF. The CDR3 nucleotides read TGTGCCAGCAATTCTCAGGGGCGGGATGAGCAGTTCTTC.

The chain uses TRBV19 and TRBJ2-1; TRBD2 matches 11 bases. Unmatched junction bases numbered 4, after V lost 7 bases and J lost 5 bases. The CDR3 covers 14 residues. In germline, CDR1 is LNHDA, CDR2 SQIVND (reference sequence). CDR3 sequence reads: CASTWGLADNEQFF. The CDR3 nucleotides read TGTGCCAGTACCTGGGGACTAGCGGACAATGAGCAGTTCTTC.

This clonotype was picked up many times. V usage is TRBV9 and J usage is TRBJ2-1; TRBD2 matches 13 bases. V gave up 6 bases and J gave up 9 bases; unmatched junction bases: 18. The V gene's germline CDR1 is SGDLS and CDR2 YYNGEE. The CDR3 spans 18 residues. CDR3 loop: CASTDSPGTSGKEGEQFF. The CDR3 coding sequence is TGTGCCAGCACCGACTCACCTGGGACTAGCGGGAAAGAGGGTGAGCAGTTCTTC. The entire variable domain, with the rest obtained from reference TRBV9 and TRBJ2-1, is as follows: DSGVTQTPKHLITATGQRVTLRCSPRSGDLSVYWYQQSLDQGLQFLIQYYNGEERAKGNILERFSAQQFPDLHSELNLSSLELGDSALYFCASTDSPGTSGKEGEQFFGPGTRLTVL.

This clonotype was picked up many times. The chain carries TRBV20-1 and TRBJ2-3; 16 bases agree with TRBD2. The CDR3 has 20 residues. Germline V CDR1 and CDR2: DFQATT, SNEGSKA (reference sequence). Germline trimming cut 5 bases from V and 4 bases from J; bases unmatched to any gene: 18. The CDR3 loop reads CSASRSTGTSGGAAADTQYF. The CDR3 region has the DNA TGCAGTGCTTCACGAAGCACCGGGACTAGCGGGGGGGCCGCCGCAGATACGCAGTATTTT.

Ten or more counts support this clonotype. The chain links TRBV5-6 to TRBJ2-7; 7 bases match TRBD1. Trimming at V came to 2 bases and at J to 3 bases, leaving 11 bases not matched to a gene. This CDR3 has 16 residues. Germline assignment: CDR1 SGHDT and CDR2 YYEEEE. CDR3: CASSFFTRDSVYEQYF. Written as DNA, the CDR3 is TGTGCCAGCAGCTTCTTTACCAGGGACAGCGTCTACGAGCAGTACTTC.

The V call is TRBV27, the J call TRBJ1-5; D not certain. With 4 bases removed from V and 1 base from J, the gap between germline ends came to 8 bases. The CDR3 covers 14 residues. Germline assignment: CDR1 MNHEY and CDR2 SMNVEV (reference sequence). The CDR3 region is CASSSGWSNQPQHF. The CDR3, as DNA: TGTGCCAGCAGTTCTGGATGGAGCAATCAGCCCCAGCATTTT.